These T cell receptor beta chains were read from a single sample in a study of T cells after posttransplantation cyclophosphamide. Using immunoSEQ multiplex PCR, the repertoire was profiled, and TCRdb retains in-frame clones only, with some absent. The sample was found to contain over 6,500 clones, and every one recurs. Sequencing used PBMCs, obtained after allogeneic stem cell transplant with posttransplant cyclophosphamide. These receptors were collected from a male patient between 18 and 35 years old who received an allogeneic stem cell transplant from an unrelated donor, was CMV-positive, and had acute and chronic GVHD. The T cells may come from the graft donor. CDR3s include the opening cysteine and the closing phenylalanine or tryptophan. The order of the fields is D gene, J gene, V gene, clone size, CDR3 DNA, CDR3 protein. D genes are given only for firm matches. Clone size is given as once, few, many, or a class for an expanded clone.

>NA|TRBJ2-3|TRBV5-1|many
TGCGCCAGCAGCCGGGAAAGGAGGGGTTCGGATACGCAGTATTTT
CASSRERRGSDTQYF
>NA|TRBJ1-3|TRBV5-6|many
TGTGCCAGCAGCTTGGCCTCTGACACCATATATTTT
CASSLASDTIYF
>NA|TRBJ2-7|TRBV18|many
TGTGCCAGCTCCCCAAATTCAGGGGGGCTAACCTACGAGCAGTACTTC
CASSPNSGGLTYEQYF
>TRBD1|TRBJ1-5|TRBV9|many
TGTGCCAGCAGCGCGACAGGGGATCAGCCCCAGCATTTT
CASSATGDQPQHF
>NA|TRBJ1-6|TRBV11-2|medium-sized
TGTGCCAGCAGCTATGGACAAAATAATTCACCCCTCCACTTT
CASSYGQNNSPLHF
>NA|TRBJ1-2|TRBV4-2|many
TGTGCCAGCAGCCAAGAGAGGCGGGGGGCATGGGGCTACACCTTC
CASSQERRGAWGYTF
>NA|TRBJ1-3|TRBV15|many
TGTGCCACCAGCAGTGGGGGGTCTGGAAACACCATATATTTT
CATSSGGSGNTIYF
>TRBD1|TRBJ1-4|TRBV27|medium-sized
TGTGCCACCGGAGCATGGGGACAGTGGCGTGAAAAACTGTTTTTT
CATGAWGQWREKLFF
>TRBD1|TRBJ1-2|TRBV28|many
TGTGCCAGCAGATCCGGACAGGCACCCATATTC
CASRSGQAPIF
>TRBD1|TRBJ1-4|TRBV30|many
TGTGCCTGGAGTCCCGCGACAGGGGAAAAACTGTTTTTT
CAWSPATGEKLFF
>TRBD1|TRBJ2-1|TRBV7-3|medium-sized
TGTGCCAGCAGCTTATCGACAGGGTCCTTGGGAAATGAGCAGTTCTTC
CASSLSTGSLGNEQFF
>NA|TRBJ1-3|TRBV13|many
TGTGCCAGCAGCCCGACACGAAACTCTGGAAACACCATATATTTT
CASSPTRNSGNTIYF
>NA|TRBJ1-2|TRBV5-1|many
TGCGCCAGCAGCTTGATGGGGGCGAACTATGGCTACACCTTC
CASSLMGANYGYTF
>TRBD2|TRBJ2-7|TRBV29-1|many
TGCAGCGTTGAAGAAAGGGTAGCGGGGAGGGAGCAGTACTTC
CSVEERVAGREQYF
>TRBD1|TRBJ1-2|TRBV5-1|many
TGCGCCAGCAGCTCAGGGGGCTTTGGCTACACCTTC
CASSSGGFGYTF
>TRBD2|TRBJ2-3|TRBV5-6|many
TGTGCCAGCAGCTTGGCACTAGCGGGAGATACGCAGTATTTT
CASSLALAGDTQYF
>NA|TRBJ2-7|TRBV30|many
TGTGCCTGTCGGACAGACACCGAGCAGTACTTC
CACRTDTEQYF
>TRBD1|TRBJ1-2|TRBV28|many
TGTGCCAGCAGTCTGGGGACAGGGAGCGGGCGGGGCTACACCTTC
CASSLGTGSGRGYTF
>TRBD1|TRBJ1-1|TRBV7-3|many
TGTGCCAGCAGCTCGAATACAGGGGAAAGCGCTGAAGCTTTCTTT
CASSSNTGESAEAFF
>TRBD1|TRBJ1-5|TRBV6-1|many
TGTGCCAGCTCCATAGCGGGACAGTCCAATCAGCCCCAGCATTTT
CASSIAGQSNQPQHF
>TRBD1|TRBJ2-7|TRBV4-3|many
TGCGCCAGCAGCCAAGATAGGGGACAGATCGAGCAGTACTTC
CASSQDRGQIEQYF
>TRBD1|TRBJ2-1|TRBV4-3|many
TGCGCCAGCAGCCAACTGGCAGGGGGCTTTGGTATTCAGTTCTTC
CASSQLAGGFGIQFF
>TRBD1|TRBJ2-1|TRBV2|many
TGTGCCAGCAGTGGGCAGGGGGCAGGTGAGCAGTTCTTC
CASSGQGAGEQFF
>TRBD1|TRBJ1-1|TRBV4-1|medium-sized
TGCGCCAGCAGCCGCACCGGACAGGGTTTCGAAGCTTTCTTT
CASSRTGQGFEAFF
>NA|TRBJ1-1|TRBV5-1|many
TGCGCCAGCAGCTTGGACCGGGGGTCGAACACTGAAGCTTTCTTT
CASSLDRGSNTEAFF
>NA|TRBJ1-2|TRBV5-1|many
TGCGCCAGCAGCTTGGTACCTGGGGAGGGCCCTGGCGGCTACACCTTC
CASSLVPGEGPGGYTF
>TRBD1|TRBJ2-3|TRBV6-6|many
TGTGCCAGCAGTTACAAGGGACAGGGTTCAGATACGCAGTATTTT
CASSYKGQGSDTQYF
>TRBD1|TRBJ2-2|TRBV7-6|many
TGTGCCAGCAGCTTACGCGGGACAGGGGCCAAGACCGGGGAGCTGTTTTTT
CASSLRGTGAKTGELFF
>NA|TRBJ1-6|TRBV14|medium-sized
TGTGCCAGCAGCGCCCAGGGGATATGGATCTCACCCCTCCACTTT
CASSAQGIWISPLHF
>TRBD1|TRBJ1-6|TRBV14|many
TGTGCCAGCAGCCAAGAGAAAGGACAGGAGTCACCCCTCCACTTT
CASSQEKGQESPLHF
>NA|TRBJ2-7|TRBV15|many
TGTGCCACCAGCAGAGGTGGCAATTACTACGAGCAGTACTTC
CATSRGGNYYEQYF
>TRBD1|TRBJ1-6|TRBV5-1|many
TGCGCCAGCAGCTTACAGGGGGCGATCTATAATTCACCCCTCCACTTT
CASSLQGAIYNSPLHF
>TRBD2|TRBJ2-1|TRBV2|many
TGTGCCAGCAGTGAGGAAGCGGGGTATTACAATGAGCAGTTCTTC
CASSEEAGYYNEQFF
>NA|TRBJ1-2|TRBV7-8|many
TGTGCCAGCAGCCTTGGGCTCGGGAGAACAGGCCTAGCTAACTATGGCTACACCTTC
CASSLGLGRTGLANYGYTF
>NA|TRBJ1-5|TRBV10-2|many
TGCGCCAGCAGTGAGTTCAGGGTCAATCAGCCCCAGCATTTT
CASSEFRVNQPQHF
>NA|TRBJ1-1|TRBV5-1|many
TGCGCCAGCAGCTTGGCGGCAGGGCGGGATACTGAAGCTTTCTTT
CASSLAAGRDTEAFF
>NA|TRBJ1-1|TRBV5-1|many
TGCGCCAGCAGCTTTAGAGTGAACACTGAAGCTTTCTTT
CASSFRVNTEAFF
>NA|TRBJ2-1|TRBV7-9|many
TGTGCCAGCAGCCCAGACAGGGAGGTTAAGTTCTTC
CASSPDREVKFF
>NA|TRBJ1-1|TRBV4-2|many
TGTGCCAGCAGCCAAGACGGGGTGGGGAGCACTGAAGCTTTCTTT
CASSQDGVGSTEAFF